These T cell receptor beta chains were read from a single sample in a study of patients and donors after allogeneic stem cell transplantation. MiXCR, applied by TCRdb to the RT-PCR reads, yields one record per CDR3 protein. Of 40,000 to 45,000 distinct CDR3 sequences listed, about 30% are singletons. Material: blood, either unsorted or a sorted T cell fraction (not recorded which). The receptor set was obtained from a human donor who was either an allogeneic HSCT recipient or a stem cell or donor lymphocyte infusion donor (not recorded which). It is not recorded whose cells these are; they may come from a transplant donor. The CDR3 runs from the conserved cysteine through the conserved F or W. The D gene is left open where the match is weak. Size values are once, few and many counts, or a class for expanded clones, and some rows have none.

cdr3_aa,cdr3_nt,d_call,j_call,v_call,cdr3_length,clone_size
CSARADMLGEKLFF,TGCAGTGCTAGAGCGGACATGCTCGGCGAAAAACTGTTTTTT,NA,TRBJ1-4,TRBV20-1,14,many
CAISRKTGTGELFF,TGTGCCATCAGCAGAAAAACCGGGACAGGGGAGCTGTTTTTT,NA,TRBJ2-2,TRBV10-3,14,NA
CASGRSNTEAFF,TGTGCCAGCGGACGGTCGAACACTGAAGCTTTCTTT,NA,TRBJ1-1,TRBV7-6,12,NA
CASSLNGTTGELFF,TGTGCCAGCAGCTTAAACGGGACCACCGGGGAGCTGTTTTTT,NA,TRBJ2-2,TRBV5-5,14,NA
CASSSGQGRYGYTF,TGTGCCAGCAGCTCCGGACAGGGGAGATATGGCTACACCTTC,TRBD1,TRBJ1-2,TRBV7-2,14,few
CSASIWDRETNEQFF,TGCAGTGCTAGCATATGGGACAGGGAAACAAATGAGCAGTTCTTC,TRBD1,TRBJ2-1,TRBV20-1,15,NA
CASSLSGRASYEQYF,TGTGCCAGCAGTTTAAGCGGGAGGGCTTCCTACGAGCAGTACTTC,TRBD2,TRBJ2-7,TRBV12-3/TRBV12-4,15,NA
CASSFEASWSNQPQHF,TGTGCCAGCAGCTTTGAGGCGTCGTGGAGCAATCAGCCCCAGCATTTT,NA,TRBJ1-5,TRBV5-5,16,NA
CASSSALKGETQYF,TGTGCCAGCAGTTCGGCTCTCAAGGGGGAGACCCAGTACTTC,NA,TRBJ2-5,TRBV28,14,NA
CSASRGPSGDEQFF,TGCAGTGCTAGCCGGGGGCCTAGCGGGGACGAGCAGTTCTTC,TRBD2,TRBJ2-1,TRBV20-1,14,NA
CASSLTGGLIGGYTF,TGTGCCAGCAGTCTAACAGGGGGCTTAATAGGAGGCTACACCTTC,TRBD1,TRBJ1-2,TRBV6-5,15,NA
CASSEWSSGRYEQYF,TGTGCCAGCAGTGAATGGTCTAGCGGGAGATACGAGCAGTACTTC,TRBD2,TRBJ2-7,TRBV25-1,15,few
CASSQSRTGRNYGYTF,TGTGCCAGCAGCCAATCTCGGACAGGGAGGAACTATGGCTACACCTTC,TRBD1,TRBJ1-2,TRBV3-1,16,few
CASSTRTSGRAYTGELFF,TGCGCCAGCAGCACTCGGACTAGCGGGAGGGCCTACACCGGGGAGCTGTTTTTT,TRBD2,TRBJ2-2,TRBV4-1,18,NA
CASSLAGNQPQHF,TGTGCCAGCAGTTTAGCGGGAAATCAGCCCCAGCATTTT,NA,TRBJ1-5,TRBV12-3/TRBV12-4,13,many
CASSDSSLTAGNSPLHF,TGTGCCAGCAGTGACTCGAGTCTGACAGCGGGGAATTCACCCCTCCACTTT,NA,TRBJ1-6,TRBV6-4,17,NA
CASTPTSYGYTF,TGTGCCAGCACCCCCACCTCCTATGGCTACACCTTC,NA,TRBJ1-2,TRBV28,12,NA